A single sample gave rise to the 8 T cell receptor beta chains below, sequenced in a study of regulatory dendritic cells for organ transplantation (dated by TCRdb to 2017 to 2019). Their antigens remain unidentified. Receptors were amplified or captured by the immunoSEQ multiplex PCR assay. As stored in TCRdb, this immuneACCESS dataset retains in-frame rearrangements with V and J assigned. A fraction of the clones does not appear; measured against another copy, unresolved V genes explain less than half of the discrepancy, and the remainder lacks a known reason. The sample data list some 9,300 clones, and about 85% of these were observed just once. The biggest ten clones account for under 3% of the sample. Sorted T cell subsets were CFSE-labeled and co-cultured for roughly five days with allogeneic regulatory or mature dendritic cells at a 1:10 DC:T ratio. Input material: memory CD4+ T cells from blood cultured with dendritic cells. The cell subset or site label corresponds to: CD45RO+ memory T cells. These receptors were taken from a human donor in good health.

The J gene is TRBJ2-5, the V gene TRBV7-9, with D unclear. Trimming stripped 3 bases from V and 3 bases from J, with 2 bases between. CDR3 length: 11 residues. CDR1 SEHNR and CDR2 FQNEAQ come from the germline V gene (reference sequence). This chain's CDR3 is CASSFKETQYF. As DNA, the CDR3 is TGTGCCAGCAGCTTTAAAGAGACCCAGTACTTC. The full variable domain, its missing parts supplied by reference TRBV7-9 and TRBJ2-5, is DTGVSQNPRHKITKRGQNVTFRCDPISEHNRLYWYRQTLGQGPEFLTYFQNEAQLEKSRLLSDRFSAERPKGSFSTLEIQRTEQGDSAMYLCASSFKETQYFGPGTRLLVL.

This clone occurred a few times. The CDR3 DNA reads as TGTGCCAGCAGGGCGGACGTCTTCGAAAAACTGTTTTTT. It codes for CASRADVFEKLFF. The genes are TRBV2 and TRBJ1-4; D gene ambiguous. V shed 6 bases and J shed 8 bases, with 13 bases lying between them. This CDR3 contains 13 residues. Germline CDR1 reads SNHLY; CDR2 reads FYNNEI.

CDR3 residues: CASSRETGIGYTF. As DNA, the CDR3 is TGCGCCAGCAGTCGCGAAACAGGGATTGGCTACACCTTC. The chain uses TRBV4-1 and TRBJ1-2, with D possibly being TRBD1 (6 bases). Germline-derived CDR1 and CDR2 are MGHRA and YSYEKL. The CDR3 runs to 13 residues. Trimming stripped 6 bases from V and 7 bases from J, with 15 bases between.

This chain connects TRBV2 to TRBJ2-5; no clear D. The J call may be in error: the DNA end matches TRBJ2-7 better. Germline V gives CDR1 SNHLY, CDR2 FYNNEI. The CDR3 is 15 residues long. CDR3 bases: TGTGCCAGCAGTGCATCTCAGCTGGTCCCCAACGAGCAGTACTTC. Translation gives CASSASQLVPNEQYF.

The chain uses TRBV6-5 and TRBJ2-5; TRBD2 might be the D (5 bases). Germline CDR1 and CDR2: MNHEY and SVGAGI. The V gene lost 4 bases and the J gene lost 7 bases, with 19 bases spanning the gap. CDR3 length equals 15 residues. CDR3 loop: CASSSPGVPTGTQYF. CDR3 sequence (DNA): TGTGCCAGCAGTTCCCCCGGGGTGCCCACGGGGACCCAGTACTTC.

The chain couples TRBV28 to TRBJ2-6, with a possible D match to TRBD2 (7 bases). Per the germline V gene, CDR1 is MDHEN and CDR2 is SYDVKM. V was trimmed by 5 bases and J by 0 bases, leaving 20 bases between them. The CDR3 contains 19 residues. As DNA, the CDR3 is TGTGCCAGCAGTCTAAATCTAGGGGGGGGATCCTCTGGGGCCAACGTCCTGACTTTC. This gives the protein CASSLNLGGGSSGANVLTF.

This chain joins TRBV6-6 and TRBJ1-5; D is ambiguous. CDR1 and CDR2 from the germline V gene are MNHNY and SVGAGI (reference sequence). With 2 bases removed from V and 6 bases from J, the gap between germline ends came to 5 bases. This CDR3 is built from 12 residues. The CDR3: CASSYDSQPQHF. In DNA, the CDR3 is TGTGCCAGCAGTTACGATTCTCAGCCCCAGCATTTT.

V usage is TRBV7-6 and J usage is TRBJ2-5; possible D gene TRBD2, 6 bases. V was clipped by 2 bases and J by 5 bases, with 15 bases between them. Germline-derived CDR1 and CDR2 are SGHVS and FNYEAQ. The CDR3 has 15 amino acids. CDR3 in DNA: TGTGCCAGCAGCTTATTCCTCACGGAGGGGGAGACCCAGTACTTC. Translating gives CASSLFLTEGETQYF.